This T cell receptor beta chain was recorded in a study of blood T cell repertoires in COVID-19. Across the whole study: The United States, Italy and Spain provided the acute and convalescent COVID-19 samples. Sources were T cells, B-cell-depleted T cells, or PBMCs; the material itself was cDNA or gDNA.

Here immunoSEQ multiplex PCR was the method, and the copy in TCRdb shows in-frame clones only, minus some. The sample lists 130,000 to 150,000 clones; 80% were seen once. Germline assignment: CDR1 MNHEY and CDR2 SMNVEV (reference sequence). The CDR3 length is 15 residues. Trimming shortened V by 2 bases and J by 1 base, and 11 bases separated the two germline ends. The chain recombines TRBV27 with TRBJ1-1; D uncertain. The source is a woman aged 50 to 60 with acute or convalescent COVID-19. Sequencing was done on a sample of peripheral blood. The CDR3 nucleotides are TGTGCCAGCAGTTTAACCGCCGCAGGGAACACTGAAGCTTTCTTT. It is translated as CASSLTAAGNTEAFF.